The text below deals with one T cell receptor (beta chain). No cognate antigen has been identified for it. The record has no base qualities; no much larger clone is one base away. The data originate from a study of cytomegalovirus exposure and HLA in healthy donors (dated 2017 in TCRdb). In terms of the full investigation: An earlier analysis of fewer than 750 of the donors reported under 300 Gb of sequence data and 95 million to 120 million unique TCR beta sequences obtained from around 170 million T cells. The number of donors typed differed by locus, with about 629-630 for A, B, C, DRB1 and DQB1, 522 for DQA1, some 570 for DPA1, and some 440 for DPB1. In a later analysis, previously published TCR beta repertoires from roughly 710 donors were re-analyzed and high-resolution HLA genotyping was added so that TCR occurrence patterns could be studied. The study was designed to test whether signatures of past pathogen exposure could be identified by cataloging public T cell receptors. Rather than using new phenotypic data, the later analysis identified candidate immune exposures from TCR beta sequences and from how often those sequences occurred across donors. An early release covering just under 650 HLA-typed donors comprised about 300 gigabases of sequencing data and roughly 85 million unique TCR sequences. Besides the first cohort of 666 subjects, a separate validation cohort made up of over 100 different subjects was used. HLA typing covered class I and class II loci at four-digit resolution. A later genetic analysis used genome-wide SNP genotypes for 398 of the 666 donors, treating that subset as a discovery cohort. A few DR-DQ haplotypes were treated as single units for association and clustering because of strong linkage in the cohort. The T cell repertoires of several hundred subjects were profiled by immunosequencing and related to cytomegalovirus serostatus. All discovery cohort repertoires had been generated on a single sequencing platform. Across approximately 420 genotyped donors of the cohort, an average of approximately 220,000 unique TCR beta nucleotide sequences per donor were sequenced, and roughly 18% of those sequences were non-productive. An earlier analysis of roughly 600 of the donors used high-throughput TCR beta sequencing to judge whether each TCR beta V gene segment behaved as functional or pseudogenic. Donor age, sex, ethnicity and CMV serostatus were compiled alongside the repertoire data. To predict cytomegalovirus infection status, the study brought together high-throughput TCR immunosequencing, statistical association of individual TCRs with disease status, and machine learning. The genetic ancestry cluster associated with self-reported Caucasian donors included around 76% of the 398 genotyped donors.

The method was the immunoSEQ multiplex PCR assay. The multiplex PCR relied on a mix of 60 forward primers for TCR Vbeta segments and 13 reverse primers for TCR Jbeta segments. The CDR3 region of rearranged TCR beta genes was amplified from genomic DNA with a multiplex PCR assay. On the Illumina HiSeq System, the amplified TCR beta libraries were sequenced as 87-base-pair reads. The original methods were these. A later analysis tallied about 77 million unique TCR beta chains across the roughly 610 repertoires, and some 10 million of those chains were shared by two or more donors. To remove PCR and sequencing errors, raw reads were error-corrected and collapsed into unique sequences using a nearest-neighbor algorithm that merged closely related sequences. V, D and J gene segments were assigned by aligning CDR3 sequences to IMGT reference sequences. For a sequence to be retained, a match of at least six nucleotides to both a V gene segment and a J gene segment was required. Rearrangements were called productive when the CDR3 lacked stop codons and stayed in frame with V and J; all others were non-productive. CDR3 was defined by IMGT convention, running from the second conserved V-encoded cysteine to the conserved J-encoded phenylalanine. In an earlier analysis of approximately 590 of the donors, sequences lacking an unambiguous match to a single V gene segment were excluded. In an earlier analysis of approximately 500 of the donors, a V segment was called functional when productive rearrangements were above 56.7%, and segregating when the standard deviation between donors exceeded 5%. A statistical classification framework was developed to diagnose cytomegalovirus status using the catalog of TCR beta chain sequences. In a later analysis, TCR nucleotide sequences were compared against IMGT/GENE-DB human TR gene sequences so that V and J genes could be assigned. The TCRdist pipeline was used in a later analysis to assign CDR3 sequences and most-parsimonious VDJ recombination scenarios. In a later analysis, each TCR beta chain was defined by its CDR3 amino acid sequence together with its V-gene family, and reads lacking a unique V-gene family were excluded. As a way to deal with suspected cross-contamination and a sequencing artifact, a later analysis dropped approximately 590 nucleotide sequences that were highly shared and had low generation probability. In a later analysis, a clonal expansion index for each public chain was calculated from normalized within-repertoire ranks of inferred template counts. A later analysis computed generation probabilities with a VDJ recombination model fitted to out-of-frame rearrangements, and checked the results against IGoR. In a later analysis, hypergeometric tests were used to score TCR-TCR, TCR-HLA and TCR-CMV co-occurrence, with a repertoire-size bias correction applied to TCR pairs. In a later analysis, false discovery rates were estimated by permuting HLA or CMV assignments 20 times. In a later analysis, co-occurring TCRs were grouped with DBSCAN, and TCRdist sequence similarity was added when clustering was performed within HLA-allele-positive subsets. For co-occurrence clustering, repertoires with fewer than 30,000 or more than 120,000 public chains were excluded, along with about five repertoires with anomalous nucleotide sharing. TCRdb took over this immuneACCESS table, retaining in-frame rearrangements with V and J assigned. Such tables are incomplete; in checked studies, under half of the missing clones stem from an unresolved V gene, and the remainder is unexplained. V, J and clone size derive from that table, while D and trimming were established from the DNA sequence. The sample profile shows fewer than 200,000 clones; about four fifths of them were found once. The biggest ten clones account for just under 5% of the sample.

Overall study outcomes, separate from this receptor: When HLA alleles, especially DR and DQ, strongly co-occurred, TCR associations were difficult to assign to individual alleles. An earlier analysis of approximately 600 of the donors showed that most TCR beta V segments appeared in productive rearrangements either about 87% or about 30% of the time, which broadly matched IMGT annotations. At a false discovery rate of 0.05, a later analysis linked 16,000 or so TCR beta sequences to specific HLA alleles. It was suggested by the authors that the approach could potentially be generalized to other disease states and immunological phenotypes. An association between a missense DCLRE1C variant and V-gene and J-gene trimming of TCR beta chains was found in a later genetic analysis and replicated in an independent cohort. Several of the top co-occurrence clusters appeared to be linked to parvovirus B19, influenza, CMV and Epstein-Barr virus, according to a later analysis. The cohort was sequenced for TCR beta chains only, and without alpha or paired-chain data the features that could be detected were limited. A later analysis found that HLA-associated TCR beta chains were more clonally expanded and had lower generation probabilities than equally common non-associated chains. HLA typing was unavailable for some donors at each locus, so association tests used only the typed subset. A cluster of highly shared sequence variants was judged likely to represent a technical artifact of the sequencing pipeline. The classifier was reported to diagnose cytomegalovirus status with high specificity and sensitivity in both the original cohort and the validation cohort. Roughly uniform sequencing depth across donors was assumed in presence/absence analyses, although this assumption may not hold. In a later genetic analysis, fewer N-insertions in productive TCRs were reported among donors in an Asian-associated ancestry cluster than the approximately 710-donor mean. Three of the identified cytomegalovirus-associated TCR beta chains were confirmed in vitro to be specific for cytomegalovirus antigens. Linkage disequilibrium might explain the correlated functional status among segregating V segments, but an unknown experimental factor could not be excluded. The earlier analysis of around 600 of the donors excluded some 15 rarely observed V segments, including chromosome 9 orphons, because counts were too low. Immune exposure information for the cohort was limited to CMV serostatus. Across donors, most TCR sequences were observed very rarely, whereas some public TCRs were present in many individuals. In a later analysis, the rate of TCR association differed among HLA loci, with DRB1 alleles having the most associated TCRs and HLA-C alleles having the fewest. A later analysis found that most CMV-associated TCR beta chains appeared HLA-restricted, with HLA associations seemingly driven largely by CMV exposure. The study listed around 160 TCR beta chains as associated with cytomegalovirus. Because the 87-base-pair reads could not distinguish some IMGT-functional V segments, including TRBV6-2 and TRBV6-3, those segments were excluded. A further reported finding was that TCR beta sequences accurately predicted the HLA-A and HLA-B alleles for most subjects in the first cohort.

V and J are trimmed by 0 bases and 3 bases, and the gene matches miss 3 bases of the junction. The germline V gene specifies SGDLS as CDR1 and YYNGEE as CDR2. The CDR3 measures 16 amino acids from cysteine to phenylalanine. The only DNA kept is the CDR3, 48 bases in frame from the first base. The cohort was made up of roughly 670 healthy bone marrow donors. At the time of sampling, all cohort members were nominally healthy, though unrecorded immune exposures were likely present. The donor tested CMV seropositive and was one of the 289 seropositive cohort members. Each donor provided a peripheral blood sample, and peripheral blood mononuclear cells were used for TCR beta sequencing. Genomic DNA extraction from the blood cell samples was performed with the Qiagen DNeasy Blood Extraction Kit.

The sequencing input was PBMCs. The TCR sequence derives from a woman aged 18-30 years in good health and CMV-seropositive. The sequence joins TRBV9 to TRBJ2-3; the central 11 bases match TRBD2. DNA sequence: TGTGCCAGCAGCGTAGAGGTAGCGGGGGGGACAGATACGCAGTATTTT. This yields the protein CASSVEVAGGTDTQYF.